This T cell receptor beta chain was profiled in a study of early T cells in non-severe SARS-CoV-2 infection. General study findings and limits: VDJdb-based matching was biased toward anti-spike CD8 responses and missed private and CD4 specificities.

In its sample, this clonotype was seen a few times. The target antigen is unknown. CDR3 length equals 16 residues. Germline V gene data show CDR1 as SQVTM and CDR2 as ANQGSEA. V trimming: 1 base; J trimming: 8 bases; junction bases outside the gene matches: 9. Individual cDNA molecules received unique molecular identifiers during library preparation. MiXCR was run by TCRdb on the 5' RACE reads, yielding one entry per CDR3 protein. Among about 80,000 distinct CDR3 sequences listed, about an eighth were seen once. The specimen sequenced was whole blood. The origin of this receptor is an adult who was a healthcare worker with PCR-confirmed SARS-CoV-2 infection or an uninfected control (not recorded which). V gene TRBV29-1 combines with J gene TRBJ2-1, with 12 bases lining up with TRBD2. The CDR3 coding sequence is TGCAGCGTTGAAGGTCCCGCTAGCGGGAGGGCCGATGAGCAGTTCTTC. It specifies CSVEGPASGRADEQFF.